This TCR beta chain was found in a study of beta chain features in type 1 diabetes. Each donor gave one heparinised blood draw averaging about 110 mL. Isolation of CD4+ naive, central memory, regulatory and stem cell-like memory cells was achieved by sorting via CD45RO/CCR7/CD25/CD127/CD95/CD27. Sequenced material consisted of expressed TCRB transcripts (all of the isolated RNA was reverse transcribed). Only in-frame clones appear in the TCRdb table, and some are missing; sequencing was by immunoSEQ multiplex PCR. This sample has roughly 400,000 clones, with 9.6% found just once. CDR3 length: 15 residues. In germline, CDR1 is SGHAT, CDR2 FQNNGV. Trimming removed 5 bases at V and 0 bases at J, with 10 bases between. Concerning this clone: What it binds is not known.

Study-wide findings and caveats: Moderate yet significant TCRB CDR3 shortening was seen in Type 1 diabetes patients in all four CD4+ subsets. Cells that show high TCR expression could be over-represented by cDNA sequencing.

V usage is TRBV11-2 and J usage is TRBJ1-4, with D unresolved. Sequencing was done on a sample of central memory CD4+ T cells from blood. This receptor was obtained from a man aged 25 to 40 with type 1 diabetes. This chain's CDR3 is CASSANTATNEKLFF. As DNA, the CDR3 is TGTGCCAGCAGCGCAAACACAGCAACTAATGAAAAACTGTTTTTT.